What follows are 18 T cell receptor beta chains derived from one specimen sequenced in a study of shared clonotypes between healthy human individuals. Clones were sequenced by immunoSEQ multiplex PCR, and TCRdb holds only the in-frame ones, with some missing. The repertoire consists of roughly 450,000 clones, with approximately 79% occurring once and the leading ten covering over 10%. The source material was PBMCs. The receptors derive from a woman in her thirties or forties in good health. Some clones in this sample may be carry-over from other donors' samples.

The rearrangement links TRBV4-2 to TRBJ2-1; no clear D gene. The CDR3 loop spans 14 amino acids. V dropped 1 base and J dropped 0 bases, with 4 bases sitting between them. In germline, CDR1 is LGHNA, CDR2 YNFKEQ. The CDR3 nucleotides are TGTGCCAGCAGCCAAGCGGGCTCCTACAATGAGCAGTTCTTC. Its translation is CASSQAGSYNEQFF.

The chain has TRBV18 and TRBJ2-1, with 7 nucleotides matching TRBD2. From germline, CDR1 is KGHSH and CDR2 LQKENI. Losses at the gene ends were 2 bases for V and 5 bases for J; bases not matched to a gene: 12. This CDR3 is built from 17 residues. Written as DNA, the CDR3 is TGTGCCAGCTCACCAAACCAACCTACTAGCGCCAACAATGAGCAGTTCTTC. Its translation: CASSPNQPTSANNEQFF.

V is TRBV6-1 and J is TRBJ2-7; D possibly corresponds to TRBD2 (6 bases). CDR3 length: 15 residues. V lost 6 bases and J 0 bases, leaving 15 bases between the germline ends. The V gene's germline CDR1 is MNHNS and CDR2 SASEGT. The CDR3 bases are TGTGCCAGCAGGGTAGCCGGGACTGGCTCCTACGAGCAGTACTTC. Amino acids: CASRVAGTGSYEQYF.

About this clone itself: A read error may explain this, as a much larger clone is one base away. This chain joins TRBV5-1 and TRBJ2-5; TRBD2 matches 14 bases. The DNA end favors TRBJ2-7, so the J call may be wrong. The CDR3 is 15 amino acids. Germline V gene sequence: CDR1 SGHRS, CDR2 YFSETQ. CDR3 loop: CASSFGTSGSYEQYF. In nucleotides, the CDR3 is TGCGCCAGCAGCTTTGGGACTAGCGGGAGCTACGAGCAGTACTTC.

The V gene is TRBV7-8, the J gene TRBJ2-1; no reliable D call. Germline V CDR1 and CDR2: SGHVS, FQNEAQ. Trimming shortened V by 5 bases and J by 9 bases, and 23 bases separated the two germline ends. The CDR3 is made up of 16 amino acids. The CDR3 region is CASSRDTLTPAAEQFF. The CDR3 DNA is TGTGCCAGCAGCCGTGATACCCTAACTCCGGCCGCTGAGCAGTTCTTC.

V usage is TRBV2 and J usage is TRBJ1-2; D not certain. The germline CDR1 and CDR2 sequences are SNHLY and FYNNEI. V dropped 4 bases and J dropped 3 bases, with 12 bases sitting between them. CDR3 size: 14 residues. CDR3 amino acids: CASSVRREDYGYTF. CDR3 nucleotide sequence: TGTGCCAGCAGTGTGAGGAGGGAAGACTATGGCTACACCTTC.

DNA of the CDR3: TGTGCCAGCAGCTTAGCAACCGGTCTAGCGTACTCCTACGAGCAGTACTTC. Amino acids: CASSLATGLAYSYEQYF. This sequence joins TRBV7-9 and TRBJ2-7; TRBD2 might be the D (6 bases). Germline loops: CDR1 SEHNR, CDR2 FQNEAQ (reference sequence). The V and J ends lost 0 bases and 0 bases respectively, with 15 bases between them. The CDR3 contains 17 residues. Drawing the rest from reference TRBV7-9 and TRBJ2-7, the complete variable domain is DTGVSQNPRHKITKRGQNVTFRCDPISEHNRLYWYRQTLGQGPEFLTYFQNEAQLEKSRLLSDRFSAERPKGSFSTLEIQRTEQGDSAMYLCASSLATGLAYSYEQYFGPGTRLTVT.

V and J are TRBV6-5 and TRBJ2-2, with 9 bases aligning to TRBD1. The CDR3 covers 14 residues. CDR1 is MNHEY and CDR2 is SVGAGI in the germline V gene. CDR3: CNCRDRENTGELFF. The DNA of the CDR3 is TGTAATTGCCGGGACAGGGAGAACACCGGGGAGCTGTTTTTT.

The chain is built from TRBV5-1 and TRBJ1-1, with 7 nucleotides matching TRBD1. J was trimmed by 3 bases and V by 2 bases; bases with no gene match: 4. The CDR3 spans 14 residues. Germline V gives CDR1 SGHRS, CDR2 YFSETQ. CDR3 sequence (DNA): TGCGCCAGCAGCTTCTCCAGGGGGGACACTGAAGCTTTCTTT. Protein product: CASSFSRGDTEAFF.

J is TRBJ2-5 and V is TRBV9; no reliable D call. Per the germline V gene, CDR1 is SGDLS and CDR2 is YYNGEE. The CDR3 runs 15 residues. V was trimmed by 0 bases and J by 4 bases, leaving 13 bases between them. CDR3 sequence (DNA): TGTGCCAGCAGCGTAGGTAGTACCACCTTAGAGACCCAGTACTTC. This codes for CASSVGSTTLETQYF.

This clone was counted a few times. V is TRBV28 and J is TRBJ2-3, with 11 positions matching TRBD1. The germline V gene encodes CDR1 MDHEN and CDR2 SYDVKM. The CDR3 spans 15 residues. J was trimmed by 3 bases and V by 5 bases; bases with no gene match: 4. In DNA, the CDR3 is TGTGCCAGCAGTCGAGGACAGGGGGCAACAGATACGCAGTATTTT. As protein: CASSRGQGATDTQYF.

V and J are TRBV7-2 and TRBJ2-3; 13 bases map to TRBD2. The CDR3 runs 18 residues. The V segment lost 4 bases and the J segment 0 bases; nucleotides outside the gene matches: 7. Germline V gene data show CDR1 as SGHTA and CDR2 as FQGNSA. The CDR3 bases are TGTGCCAGCAGCTCAGGGACTAGCGGGACTTCTAGCACAGATACGCAGTATTTT. This gives the protein CASSSGTSGTSSTDTQYF.

CDR3 DNA: TGTGCCAGCAGTGACGCCGAGCAGTTCTTC. The encoded protein is CASSDAEQFF. V and J are TRBV2 and TRBJ2-1; unclear D gene. The CDR3 runs to 10 residues. The germline V and J ends were trimmed by 3 bases and 10 bases, with 4 bases remaining between them. Germline assignment: CDR1 SNHLY and CDR2 FYNNEI. Supplemented by reference TRBV2 and TRBJ2-1, the full variable domain reads EPEVTQTPSHQVTQMGQEVILRCVPISNHLYFYWYRQILGQKVEFLVSFYNNEISEKSEIFDDQFSVERPDGSNFTLKIRSTKLEDSAMYFCASSDAEQFFGPGTRLTVL.

This chain links TRBV5-1 with TRBJ1-2, with D maybe TRBD1 (5 bases). The V end was cut by 0 bases, the J end by 4 bases, with 13 bases between. CDR1 is SGHRS, CDR2 YFSETQ, per germline. The CDR3 sequence is 15 residues long. CDR3 DNA: TGCGCCAGCAGCTTGGAGGGTGCAGGGTCCTATGGCTACACCTTC. As protein: CASSLEGAGSYGYTF.

This clone was seen a single time. This chain uses TRBV7-2 with TRBJ1-1; D not resolved. The CDR3 loop spans 13 amino acids. Trimming pared 2 bases from V and 5 bases from J, leaving 9 bases between. The V gene's germline CDR1 is SGHTA and CDR2 FQGNSA. The CDR3 DNA is TGTGCCAGCAGCTTAAGAAGTCTAACTGAAGCTTTCTTT. This encodes CASSLRSLTEAFF. The complete variable domain, with remaining parts taken from reference TRBV7-2 and TRBJ1-1, reads GAGVSQSPSNKVTEKGKDVELRCDPISGHTALYWYRQSLGQGLEFLIYFQGNSAPDKSGLPSDRFSAERTGGSVSTLTIQRTQQEDSAVYLCASSLRSLTEAFFGQGTRLTVV.

The V call is TRBV10-3, the J call TRBJ2-5; tentatively, D is TRBD2 (6 bases). Germline-derived CDR1 and CDR2 are ENHRY and SYGVKD. V dropped 8 bases and J dropped 1 base, with 14 bases sitting between them. The CDR3 runs 14 residues. The DNA of the CDR3 is TGTGCCATCGGGGGTAAGGGAGGCCAAGAGACCCAGTACTTC. Protein sequence: CAIGGKGGQETQYF.

This chain connects TRBV5-8 to TRBJ2-1; 7 positions agree with TRBD1. Germline V gene lookup returns CDR1 SGHTS and CDR2 YDEGEE. V gave up 4 bases and J gave up 4 bases; unmatched junction bases: 2. CDR3 length: 13 amino acids. Here the CDR3 reads CASSQTGYNEQFF. The CDR3, as DNA: TGTGCCAGCAGCCAGACAGGGTACAATGAGCAGTTCTTC.

A remark on this clone: The identical CDR3 is also encoded by other nucleotide sequences in the sample. This sequence joins TRBV30 and TRBJ2-7; no firm D call. This CDR3 region has 12 residues. V lost 3 bases to trimming and J lost 3 bases, with 9 bases between them. Germline values: CDR1 GTSNPN, CDR2 SVGIG (reference sequence). CDR3 in amino acids: CAWRGNSYEQYF. The CDR3 DNA reads TGTGCCTGGAGGGGGAATAGCTACGAGCAGTACTTC.